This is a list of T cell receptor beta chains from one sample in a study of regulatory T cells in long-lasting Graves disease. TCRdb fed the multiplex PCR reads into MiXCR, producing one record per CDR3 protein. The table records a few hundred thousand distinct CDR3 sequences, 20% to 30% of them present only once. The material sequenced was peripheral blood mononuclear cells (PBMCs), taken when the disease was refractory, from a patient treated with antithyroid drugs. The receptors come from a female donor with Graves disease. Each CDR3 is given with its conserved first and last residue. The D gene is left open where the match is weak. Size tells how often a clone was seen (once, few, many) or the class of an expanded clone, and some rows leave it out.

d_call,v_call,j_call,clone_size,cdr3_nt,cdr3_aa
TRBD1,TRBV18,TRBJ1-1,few,TGTGCCTCACCCACCCATGGGACAGAAGTAACGGGAGCTTTCTTT,CASPTHGTEVTGAFF
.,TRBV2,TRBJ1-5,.,TGTGCCAGCAATGGGGACGGGGAGCCCCAGCATTTT,CASNGDGEPQHF
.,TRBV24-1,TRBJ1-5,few,TGTGCCACCAGTGATCGGGGGGCTAATCAGCCCCAGCATTTT,CATSDRGANQPQHF
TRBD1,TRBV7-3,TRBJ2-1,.,TGTGCCAGCAGCTCCCGGGACAGGGGGGGAAATGAGCAGTTCTTC,CASSSRDRGGNEQFF
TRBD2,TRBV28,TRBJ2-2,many,TGTGCCAGCAGTTCCCTAGCGGAGAACACCGGGGAGCTGTTTTTT,CASSSLAENTGELFF
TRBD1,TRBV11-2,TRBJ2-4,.,TGTGCCAGCAGCCCTGGACAGGGCGCCAAAAACATTCAGTACTTC,CASSPGQGAKNIQYF
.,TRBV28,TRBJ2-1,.,TGTGCCAGCAGTTTAGAGAGCGGGATAGGGGGCAATGAGCAGTTCTTC,CASSLESGIGGNEQFF
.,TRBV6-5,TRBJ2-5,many,TGTGCCAGCAGTTACTCGTTACGCGGCGGAGAAGAGACCCAGTACTTC,CASSYSLRGGEETQYF
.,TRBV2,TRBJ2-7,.,TGTGCCAGCAGTGAAGGCGAGCAGTACTTC,CASSEGEQYF
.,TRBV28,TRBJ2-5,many,TGTGCCAGCAGTTTACCCTCCGGTGGGCGAGAGACCCAGTACTTC,CASSLPSGGRETQYF
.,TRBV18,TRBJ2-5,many,TGTGCCAGCTCACATCCGGGGTATCAAGAGACCCAGTACTTC,CASSHPGYQETQYF
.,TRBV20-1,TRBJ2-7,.,TGCAGTGCTAGCGACGGACCCTACGAGCAGTACTTC,CSASDGPYEQYF
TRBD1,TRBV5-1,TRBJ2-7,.,TGCGCCAGCAGACACAGTTTTACAGGGGGAACATACGAGCAGTACTTC,CASRHSFTGGTYEQYF
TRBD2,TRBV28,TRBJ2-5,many,TGTGCCAGCATCCCCGGGGGAGGGACGGAGACCCAGTACTTC,CASIPGGGTETQYF
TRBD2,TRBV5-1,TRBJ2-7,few,TGCGCCAGCAGCTTCCTCGCGGGGGGTATTAACGAGCAGTACTTC,CASSFLAGGINEQYF
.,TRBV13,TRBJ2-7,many,TGTGCCAGCAGCGGACGGGACGGCGTAGCCTACGAGCAGTACTTC,CASSGRDGVAYEQYF
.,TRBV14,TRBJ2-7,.,TGTGCCAGCAGCCAAGATCGGCGAAGGGGTATCGATTACGAGCAGTGCTTC,CASSQDRRRGIDYEQCF
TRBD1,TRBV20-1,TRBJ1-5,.,TGCAGTGCGCAGGGGGCTAGTCAGCCCCAGCATTTT,CSAQGASQPQHF